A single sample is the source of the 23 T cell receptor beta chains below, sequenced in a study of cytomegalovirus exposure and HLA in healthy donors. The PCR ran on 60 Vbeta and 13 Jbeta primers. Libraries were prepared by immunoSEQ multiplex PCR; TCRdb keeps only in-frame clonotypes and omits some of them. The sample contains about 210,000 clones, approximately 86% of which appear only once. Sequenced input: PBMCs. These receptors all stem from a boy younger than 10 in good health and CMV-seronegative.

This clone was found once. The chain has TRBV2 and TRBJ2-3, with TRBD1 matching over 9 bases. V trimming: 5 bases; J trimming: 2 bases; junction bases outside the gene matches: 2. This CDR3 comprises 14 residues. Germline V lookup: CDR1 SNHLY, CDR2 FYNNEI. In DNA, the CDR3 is TGTGCCAGCAGTTGGACAGGGGACACAGATACGCAGTATTTT. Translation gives CASSWTGDTDTQYF.

CDR3 sequence (DNA): TGTGCCAGCACAACACTTACAGGGGACGAGCAGTACTTC. It specifies CASTTLTGDEQYF. This chain links TRBV6-6 with TRBJ2-7; 7 bases are shared with TRBD1. The CDR3 length is 13 residues. V lost 7 bases and J lost 5; bases outside the gene matches: 8. Per the germline V gene, CDR1 is MNHNY and CDR2 is SVGAGI (reference sequence).

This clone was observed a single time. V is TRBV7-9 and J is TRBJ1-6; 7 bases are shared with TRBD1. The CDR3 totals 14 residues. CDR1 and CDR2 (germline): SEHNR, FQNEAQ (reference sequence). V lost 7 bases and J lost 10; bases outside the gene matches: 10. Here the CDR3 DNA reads TGTGCCAGCAAAGGGACAGAGAAACGGTCACCCCTCCACTTT. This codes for CASKGTEKRSPLHF. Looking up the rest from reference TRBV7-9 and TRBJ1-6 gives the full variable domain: DTGVSQNPRHKITKRGQNVTFRCDPISEHNRLYWYRQTLGQGPEFLTYFQNEAQLEKSRLLSDRFSAERPKGSFSTLEIQRTEQGDSAMYLCASKGTEKRSPLHFGNGTRLTVT.

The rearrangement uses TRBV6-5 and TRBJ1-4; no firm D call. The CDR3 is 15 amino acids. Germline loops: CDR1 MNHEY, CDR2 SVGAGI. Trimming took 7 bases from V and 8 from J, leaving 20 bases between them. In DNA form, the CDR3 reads TGTGCCAGCACCTCAAATCCCCAGGTTGAGGAAAAACTGTTTTTT. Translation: CASTSNPQVEEKLFF.

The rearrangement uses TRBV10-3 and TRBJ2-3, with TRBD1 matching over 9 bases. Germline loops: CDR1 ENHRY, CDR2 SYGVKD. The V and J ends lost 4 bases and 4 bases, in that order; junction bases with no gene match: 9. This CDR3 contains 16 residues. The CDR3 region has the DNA TGTGCCATCAGTGGAGCCGGGACAGGGAGCCCAGATACGCAGTATTTT. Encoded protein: CAISGAGTGSPDTQYF.

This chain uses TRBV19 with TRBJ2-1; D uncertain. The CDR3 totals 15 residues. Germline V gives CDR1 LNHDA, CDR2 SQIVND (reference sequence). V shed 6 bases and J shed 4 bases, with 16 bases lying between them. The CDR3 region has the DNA TGTGCCAGTAGAGCGACCTGGAGTTCATACAATGAGCAGTTCTTC. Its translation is CASRATWSSYNEQFF.

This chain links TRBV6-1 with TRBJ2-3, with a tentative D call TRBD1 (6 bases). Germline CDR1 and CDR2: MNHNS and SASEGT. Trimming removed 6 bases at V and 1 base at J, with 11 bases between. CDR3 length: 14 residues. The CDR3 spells CASRLRGRTDTQYF. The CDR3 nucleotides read TGTGCCAGCAGGCTCAGGGGACGCACAGATACGCAGTATTTT.

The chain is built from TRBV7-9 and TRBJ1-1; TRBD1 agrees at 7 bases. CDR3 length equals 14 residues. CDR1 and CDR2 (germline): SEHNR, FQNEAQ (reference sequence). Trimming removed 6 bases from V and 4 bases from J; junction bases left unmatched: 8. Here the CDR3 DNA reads TGTGCCAGCAGTAGAGGGGGCAGGTTCACTGAAGCTTTCTTT. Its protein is CASSRGGRFTEAFF.

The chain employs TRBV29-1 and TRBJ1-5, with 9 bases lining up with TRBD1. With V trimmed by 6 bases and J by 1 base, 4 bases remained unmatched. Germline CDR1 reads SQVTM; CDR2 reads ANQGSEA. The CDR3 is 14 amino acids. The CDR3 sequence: CSVWDRESNQPQHF. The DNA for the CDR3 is TGCAGCGTCTGGGACAGGGAAAGCAATCAGCCCCAGCATTTT.

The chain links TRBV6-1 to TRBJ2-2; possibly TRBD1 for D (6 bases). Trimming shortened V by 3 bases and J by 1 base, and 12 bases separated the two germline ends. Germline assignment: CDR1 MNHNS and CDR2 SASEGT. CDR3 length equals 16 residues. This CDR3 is CASSEPPGQNTGELFF. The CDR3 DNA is TGTGCCAGCAGTGAGCCGCCGGGACAGAACACCGGGGAGCTGTTTTTT.

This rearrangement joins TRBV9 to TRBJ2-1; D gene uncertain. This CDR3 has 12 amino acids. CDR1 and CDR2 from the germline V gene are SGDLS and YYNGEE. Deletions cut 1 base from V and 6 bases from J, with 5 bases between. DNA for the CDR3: TGTGCCAGCAGCGTAAGAGCCAATGAGCAGTTCTTC. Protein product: CASSVRANEQFF.

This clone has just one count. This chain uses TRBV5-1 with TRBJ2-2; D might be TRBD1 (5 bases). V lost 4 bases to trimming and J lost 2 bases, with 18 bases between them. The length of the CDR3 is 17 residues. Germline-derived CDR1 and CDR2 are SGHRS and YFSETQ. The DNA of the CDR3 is TGCGCCAGCAGCCATAACCATCTTCAGGGAAACACCGGGGAGCTGTTTTTT. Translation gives CASSHNHLQGNTGELFF.

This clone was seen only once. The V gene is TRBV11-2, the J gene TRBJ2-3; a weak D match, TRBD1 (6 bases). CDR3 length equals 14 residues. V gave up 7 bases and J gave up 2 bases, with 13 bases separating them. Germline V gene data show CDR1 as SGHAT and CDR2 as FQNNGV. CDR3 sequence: CASNRDTDTDTQYF. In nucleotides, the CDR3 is TGTGCCAGCAACCGGGACACTGACACAGATACGCAGTATTTT.

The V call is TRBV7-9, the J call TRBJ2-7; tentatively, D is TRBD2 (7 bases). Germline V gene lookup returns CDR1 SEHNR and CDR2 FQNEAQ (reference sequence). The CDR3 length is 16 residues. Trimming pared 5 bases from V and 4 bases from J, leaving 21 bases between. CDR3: CASSQEQGGRQYEQYF. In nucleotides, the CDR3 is TGTGCCAGCAGCCAAGAACAGGGAGGGAGGCAATACGAGCAGTACTTC.

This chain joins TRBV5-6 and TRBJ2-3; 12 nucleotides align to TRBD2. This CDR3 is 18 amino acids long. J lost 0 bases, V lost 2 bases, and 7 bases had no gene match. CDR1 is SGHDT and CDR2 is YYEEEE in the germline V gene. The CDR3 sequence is CASSFLSGTSGSTDTQYF. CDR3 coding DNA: TGTGCCAGCAGCTTTCTGTCTGGGACTAGCGGGAGCACAGATACGCAGTATTTT.

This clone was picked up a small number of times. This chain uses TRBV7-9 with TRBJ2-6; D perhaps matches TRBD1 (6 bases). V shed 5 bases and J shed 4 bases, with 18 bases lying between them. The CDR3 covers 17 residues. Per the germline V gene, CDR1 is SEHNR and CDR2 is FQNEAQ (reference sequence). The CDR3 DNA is TGTGCCAGCAGCCTCGTTGACAGGCGAAGCGGGGCCAACGTCCTGACTTTC. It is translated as CASSLVDRRSGANVLTF.

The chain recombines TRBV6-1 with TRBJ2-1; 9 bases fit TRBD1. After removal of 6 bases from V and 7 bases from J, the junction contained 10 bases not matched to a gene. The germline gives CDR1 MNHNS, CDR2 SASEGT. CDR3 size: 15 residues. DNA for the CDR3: TGTGCCAGCAGCTCGACAGGGGGATTGGGGAATGAGCAGTTCTTC. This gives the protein CASSSTGGLGNEQFF.

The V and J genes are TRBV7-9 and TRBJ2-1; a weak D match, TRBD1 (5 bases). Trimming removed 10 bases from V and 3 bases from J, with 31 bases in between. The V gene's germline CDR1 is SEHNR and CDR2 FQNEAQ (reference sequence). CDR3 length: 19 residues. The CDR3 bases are TGTGCCACCCTCGGAATGGCAGGGCTTTTTGGCCTACACTACAATGAGCAGTTCTTC. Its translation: CATLGMAGLFGLHYNEQFF.

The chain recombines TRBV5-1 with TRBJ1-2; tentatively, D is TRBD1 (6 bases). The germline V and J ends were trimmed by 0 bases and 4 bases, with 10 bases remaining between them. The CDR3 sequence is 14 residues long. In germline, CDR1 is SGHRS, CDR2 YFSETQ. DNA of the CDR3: TGCGCCAGCAGCTTGGAGGACAGTCTCTATGGCTACACCTTC. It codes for CASSLEDSLYGYTF.

In DNA, the CDR3 is TGTGCCAGCAGTTACTCGGGGACAGCGCACACCGGGGAGCTGTTTTTT. Protein product: CASSYSGTAHTGELFF. This rearrangement joins TRBV6-5 to TRBJ2-2, with 7 bases lining up with TRBD1. The germline V gene has CDR1 MNHEY and CDR2 SVGAGI. CDR3 length equals 16 residues. Trimming cost V 0 bases and J 3 bases; bases outside gene matches: 4.

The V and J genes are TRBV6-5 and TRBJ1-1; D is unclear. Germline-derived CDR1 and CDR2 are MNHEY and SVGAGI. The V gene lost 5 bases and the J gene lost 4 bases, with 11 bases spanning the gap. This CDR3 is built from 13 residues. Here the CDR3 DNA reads TGTGCCAGCAGTCGAGTCGTCGCCACTGAAGCTTTCTTT. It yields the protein CASSRVVATEAFF.

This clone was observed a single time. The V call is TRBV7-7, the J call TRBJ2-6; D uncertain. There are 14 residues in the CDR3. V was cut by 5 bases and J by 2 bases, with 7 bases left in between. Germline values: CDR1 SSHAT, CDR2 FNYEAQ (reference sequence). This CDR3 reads CASSQHPGANVLTF. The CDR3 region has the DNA TGTGCCAGCAGCCAACATCCTGGGGCCAACGTCCTGACTTTC.

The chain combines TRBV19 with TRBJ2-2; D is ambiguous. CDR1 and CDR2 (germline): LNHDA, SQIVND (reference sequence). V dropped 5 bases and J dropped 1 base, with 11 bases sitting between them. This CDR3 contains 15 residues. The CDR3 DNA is TGTGCCAGTAGTTTACGCCCAGAGAACACCGGGGAGCTGTTTTTT. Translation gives CASSLRPENTGELFF. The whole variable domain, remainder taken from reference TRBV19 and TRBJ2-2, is DGGITQSPKYLFRKEGQNVTLSCEQNLNHDAMYWYRQDPGQGLRLIYYSQIVNDFQKGDIAEGYSVSREKKESFPLTVTSAQKNPTAFYLCASSLRPENTGELFFGEGSRLTVL.